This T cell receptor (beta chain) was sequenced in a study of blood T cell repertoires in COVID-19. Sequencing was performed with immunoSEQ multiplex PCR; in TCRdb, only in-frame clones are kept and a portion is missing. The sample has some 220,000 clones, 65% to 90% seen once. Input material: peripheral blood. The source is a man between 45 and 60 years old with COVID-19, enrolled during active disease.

Written as DNA, the CDR3 is TGCGCCAGCAGCTTGTCGGGGTTGACAGGGACGGGATCATATGGCTACACCTTC. Its protein product is CASSLSGLTGTGSYGYTF. This chain uses TRBV5-1 with TRBJ1-2, with 7 bases fitting TRBD1. Trimming took 1 base from V and 5 from J; bases not matched to a gene: 17. Germline V gives CDR1 SGHRS, CDR2 YFSETQ. CDR3 length equals 18 residues.